Listed below are T cell receptor beta chains from one sample, sequenced in a study of tumour-infiltrating T cells in Burkitt lymphoma. Here immunoSEQ multiplex PCR was the method, and the copy in TCRdb shows in-frame clones only, minus some. The data contain 4,500 to 6,000 clones, about an eighth of them seen just once; the ten biggest clones take up around 25%. The specimen was tumor tissue. The receptors derive from a human donor with Burkitt lymphoma. CDR3s include the opening cysteine and the closing phenylalanine or tryptophan. Fields, in order: clone size, V gene, D gene, J gene, CDR3 protein, CDR3 DNA. D genes are given only for firm matches. Some rows mark clone size as missing; the rest say once, few, many or name a class of expanded clone.

>NA|TRBV7-6|NA|TRBJ2-7
CASSSDPLYEQYF
TGTGCCAGCAGCTCCGACCCTCTCTACGAGCAGTACTTC
>few|TRBV30|NA|TRBJ1-2
CAWSVTARPRDGYTF
TGTGCCTGGAGTGTGACTGCCCGACCTAGGGATGGCTACACCTTC
>NA|TRBV20-1|NA|TRBJ2-5
CSARGQETQYF
TGCAGTGCTCGCGGCCAAGAGACCCAGTACTTC
>few|TRBV5-5|NA|TRBJ2-3
CASSLLSTSTDTQYF
TGTGCCAGCAGCTTGTTATCAACTAGCACAGATACGCAGTATTTT
>NA|TRBV1|NA|TRBJ1-1
CTSSQVPGQSNTEAFF
TGCACCAGCAGCCAAGTTCCGGGACAGTCGAACACTGAAGCTTTCTTT
>NA|TRBV7-2|NA|TRBJ2-5
CASSRGGRGWEETQYF
TGTGCCAGCAGCAGAGGGGGAAGGGGATGGGAAGAGACCCAGTACTTC
>NA|TRBV7-8|NA|TRBJ2-7
CASSLTYEQYF
TGTGCCAGCAGCTTGACCTACGAGCAGTACTTC
>few|TRBV6-5|NA|TRBJ1-1
CASSRAPKTEAFF
TGTGCCAGCAGTCGGGCCCCTAAGACTGAAGCTTTCTTT
>NA|TRBV9|NA|TRBJ1-1
CASSVGGTEAFF
TGTGCCAGCAGCGTAGGAGGGACAGAAGCTTTCTTT
>NA|TRBV19|TRBD2|TRBJ2-7
CASSIQSGKDEQYF
TGTGCCAGTAGTATACAAAGCGGGAAAGACGAGCAGTACTTC
>NA|TRBV6-4|NA|TRBJ2-1
CASSGPPSYNEQFF
TGTGCCAGCAGCGGCCCCCCCTCCTACAATGAGCAGTTCTTC
>NA|TRBV5-4|NA|TRBJ2-3
CASSLYYKTTSTDTQYF
TGTGCCAGCAGCTTGTATTACAAAACTACTAGCACAGATACGCAGTATTTT
>NA|TRBV23-1|NA|TRBJ1-5
CASSHLEGGAGYQPQHF
TGCGCCAGCAGTCACCTGGAGGGCGGGGCCGGCTATCAGCCCCAGCATTTT
>NA|TRBV7-9|NA|TRBJ2-7
CASSSTRAGEQYF
TGTGCCAGCAGCTCAACCCGAGCTGGTGAGCAGTACTTC
>few|TRBV14|TRBD2|TRBJ2-5
CASSRTSGGETQYF
TGTGCCAGCAGCCGGACTAGCGGGGGAGAGACCCAGTACTTC
>NA|TRBV19|NA|TRBJ2-6
CASSIDRGSGANVLTF
TGTGCCAGTAGTATAGATCGAGGCTCTGGGGCCAACGTCCTGACTTTC
>few|TRBV9|TRBD1|TRBJ1-5
CASSETGGINQPQHF
TGTGCCAGCAGCGAGACAGGGGGAATCAATCAGCCCCAGCATTTT
>few|TRBV28|NA|TRBJ2-7
CASSLEPSRGAYEQYF
TGTGCCAGCAGTTTAGAACCCTCTCGAGGAGCTTACGAGCAGTACTTC
>few|TRBV28|NA|TRBJ1-2
CASSWTLTDSDGYTF
TGTGCCAGCAGTTGGACTCTGACCGATTCTGATGGCTACACCTTC
>NA|TRBV28|NA|TRBJ1-2
CASSYLRGYTF
TGTGCCAGCAGTTATCTCCGGGGCTACACCTTC
>NA|TRBV4-2|TRBD1|TRBJ1-1
CASSPRGGDRGLYTEAFF
TGTGCCAGCAGCCCACGTGGGGGAGACAGGGGGCTTTACACTGAAGCTTTCTTT
>NA|TRBV28|TRBD1|TRBJ1-5
CASSLWRQGGYHF
TGTGCCAGCAGTTTATGGAGACAGGGTGGTTACCATTTT
>few|TRBV5-1|NA|TRBJ1-6
CASSWWPFNSPLHF
TGCGCCAGCAGCTGGTGGCCGTTTAATTCACCCCTCCACTTT
>NA|TRBV7-9|NA|TRBJ2-1
CASSLTNEQFF
TGTGCCAGCAGCCTCACCAATGAGCAGTTCTTC
>NA|TRBV30|NA|TRBJ2-6
CAGRHPGAGANVLTF
TGTGCCGGGCGGCACCCCGGGGCTGGGGCCAACGTCCTGACTTTC
>NA|TRBV19|TRBD2|TRBJ2-2
CASKGLAGLGGELFF
TGTGCCAGTAAAGGACTAGCGGGACTGGGCGGGGAGCTGTTTTTT
>few|TRBV15|TRBD1|TRBJ2-5
CATSGNRGETQYF
TGTGCCACCAGCGGAAACAGGGGAGAGACCCAGTACTTC
>NA|TRBV29-1|TRBD2|TRBJ2-1
CSVRGSWDEQFF
TGCAGCGTTCGCGGGAGTTGGGATGAGCAGTTCTTC
>NA|TRBV5-5|NA|TRBJ1-1
CASIEVRGALTEAFF
TGTGCCAGCATCGAGGTCCGGGGGGCGTTGACTGAAGCTTTCTTT
>NA|TRBV5-1|NA|TRBJ2-6
CASSFREGGGLGANVLTF
TGCGCCAGCAGCTTTCGGGAAGGGGGGGGCCTCGGGGCCAACGTCCTGACTTTC
>NA|TRBV19|NA|TRBJ1-4
CASSIGGGPNEKLFF
TGTGCCAGTAGTATCGGCGGGGGGCCTAATGAAAAACTGTTTTTT
>few|TRBV5-1|TRBD1|TRBJ1-1
CASSLSGTGITEAFF
TGCGCCAGCAGCTTATCGGGGACAGGGATTACTGAAGCTTTCTTT
>few|TRBV7-9|TRBD1|TRBJ1-2
CASSPSSDRVNGYTF
TGTGCCAGCAGCCCATCCTCGGACAGGGTGAATGGCTACACCTTC
>NA|TRBV2|TRBD2|TRBJ2-3
CASSEIAGGAGDTQYF
TGTGCCAGCAGTGAAATCGCGGGGGGGGCCGGAGATACGCAGTATTTT